Each of the 13 T cell receptor beta chains below was sequenced from the same sample in a study of blood T cell repertoires in COVID-19. The protocol was immunoSEQ multiplex PCR, while the TCRdb copy is restricted to in-frame clones and leaves out a portion. This table has about 72,000 clones, approximately 89% appearing once. Sequenced: peripheral blood. These receptors all stem from an elderly woman with active or convalescent COVID-19.

V is TRBV18 and J is TRBJ1-5, with D perhaps TRBD1 (5 bases). Germline CDR1 is KGHSH and CDR2 is LQKENI. The CDR3 is made up of 14 amino acids. The V end lost 3 bases, the J end lost 3 bases, and 9 bases lay between the germline ends. The CDR3 coding sequence is TGTGCCAGCTCACCGGCGGGGCCCAATCAGCCCCAGCATTTT. The encoded protein is CASSPAGPNQPQHF.

This clone occurred a few times. J is TRBJ2-1 and V is TRBV25-1; maybe TRBD2 (6 bases). The ends were cut back, 3 bases at V and 1 base at J, with 13 bases in the middle. The CDR3 runs to 16 residues. Germline-derived CDR1 and CDR2 are MGHDK and SYGVNS. DNA of the CDR3: TGTGCCAGCAGTGATGGCGGGGTTTGGTCCTACAATGAGCAGTTCTTC. This codes for CASSDGGVWSYNEQFF. Complete variable domain (other parts from reference TRBV25-1 and TRBJ2-1): EADIYQTPRYLVIGTGKKITLECSQTMGHDKMYWYQQDPGMELHLIHYSYGVNSTEKGDLSSESTVSRIRTEHFPLTLESARPSHTSQYLCASSDGGVWSYNEQFFGPGTRLTVL.

The rearrangement uses TRBV6-5 and TRBJ2-3; no clear D. This CDR3 spans 12 amino acids. V lost 6 bases to trimming and J lost 6 bases, with 10 bases between them. Germline V gives CDR1 MNHEY, CDR2 SVGAGI. Here the CDR3 DNA reads TGTGCCAGCAGCCGAGAGAGGGATACGCAGTATTTT. Translated: CASSRERDTQYF.

V is TRBV5-6 and J is TRBJ2-5; D not resolved. The CDR3 runs to 14 residues. Germline lookup yields CDR1 SGHDT and CDR2 YYEEEE. V lost 4 bases to trimming and J lost 1 base, with 11 bases between them. The CDR3 here is CASSTIPIQETQYF. CDR3 coding DNA: TGTGCCAGCAGCACTATACCTATCCAAGAGACCCAGTACTTC.

The chain carries TRBV11-3 and TRBJ1-1; D is perhaps TRBD1 (5 bases). Trimming removed 5 bases from V and 1 base from J, with 8 bases in between. This CDR3 comprises 13 residues. Germline V gene data show CDR1 as SGHNT and CDR2 as YENEEA. The CDR3 here is CASSRDRNTEAFF. CDR3 in DNA: TGTGCCAGCAGCAGAGACAGGAACACTGAAGCTTTCTTT. Looking up the rest from reference TRBV11-3 and TRBJ1-1 gives the full variable domain: EAGVVQSPRYKIIEKKQPVAFWCNPISGHNTLYWYLQNLGQGPELLIRYENEEAVDDSQLPKDRFSAERLKGVDSTLKIQPAELGDSAVYLCASSRDRNTEAFFGQGTRLTVV.

The chain's CDR3 is CASSPPPGNTEAFF. The DNA of the CDR3 is TGTGCCAGCTCACCACCCCCAGGGAACACTGAAGCTTTCTTT. This chain uses TRBV18 with TRBJ1-1; D is unclear. CDR3 length: 14 residues. From germline, CDR1 is KGHSH and CDR2 LQKENI. V gave up 0 bases and J gave up 1 base, with 6 bases separating them.

This clone came up once. This chain links TRBV9 with TRBJ1-2; 7 bases are shared with TRBD1. V dropped 4 bases and J dropped 5; count of bases not matched to a gene: 14. This CDR3 has 16 amino acids. In germline, CDR1 is SGDLS, CDR2 YYNGEE. The CDR3 DNA follows: TGTGCCAGCAGCTTCGGACAGGACCCTCGGTTATATGGCTACACCTTC. Amino acid sequence: CASSFGQDPRLYGYTF. Full variable domain (outside the CDR3, taken from reference TRBV9 and TRBJ1-2): DSGVTQTPKHLITATGQRVTLRCSPRSGDLSVYWYQQSLDQGLQFLIQYYNGEERAKGNILERFSAQQFPDLHSELNLSSLELGDSALYFCASSFGQDPRLYGYTFGSGTRLTVV.

The chain uses TRBV5-1 and TRBJ2-7; 9 bases match TRBD2. Germline CDR1 reads SGHRS; CDR2 reads YFSETQ. This CDR3 region has 20 residues. V trimming: 0 bases; J trimming: 0 bases; junction bases outside the gene matches: 16. DNA for the CDR3: TGCGCCAGCAGCTTGGACGGAGCAGCGGGGGGCCGCAGGAGCTCCTACGAGCAGTACTTC. The encoded protein is CASSLDGAAGGRRSSYEQYF.

The chain has TRBV3-1 (or the pseudogene TRBV3-2) and TRBJ1-5, with TRBD1 identical over 7 bases. The germline CDR1 and CDR2 sequences are LGHDT and YNNKEL (reference sequence). This CDR3 is built from 14 residues. The trim removed 4 bases at V and 3 bases at J, leaving 3 bases unmatched. The CDR3: CASSPTGANQPQHF. The DNA for the CDR3 is TGTGCCAGCAGCCCCACAGGGGCCAATCAGCCCCAGCATTTT.

The CDR3 loop is CASITAGVYGYTF. CDR3 DNA: TGTGCCAGCATTACCGCGGGGGTCTATGGCTACACCTTC. The chain uses TRBV6-6 and TRBJ1-2, with a possible D match to TRBD1 (5 bases). Trimming removed 7 bases at V and 4 bases at J, with 13 bases between. CDR1 is MNHNY, CDR2 SVGAGI, per germline (reference sequence). There are 13 residues in the CDR3.

The rearrangement joins TRBV5-1 to TRBJ2-1, with D maybe TRBD1 (5 bases). V was shortened by 3 bases and J by 1 base, with 20 bases between the two germline ends. Germline lookup yields CDR1 SGHRS and CDR2 YFSETQ. The CDR3 loop spans 18 amino acids. CDR3 coding DNA: TGCGCCAGCAGCTCCCCCACCCGAGGCAGGGAATCCTACAATGAGCAGTTCTTC. Its protein is CASSSPTRGRESYNEQFF.

V is TRBV6-2 or TRBV6-3 and J is TRBJ2-5, with D possibly TRBD2 on 6 matching bases. The CDR3 contains 14 residues. Germline V gene sequence: CDR1 MNHEY, CDR2 SVGEGT. Trimming shortened V by 2 bases and J by 5 bases, and 12 bases separated the two germline ends. This CDR3 is CASSYGGTTETQYF. CDR3 DNA: TGTGCCAGCAGTTACGGAGGGACCACTGAGACCCAGTACTTC.

V gene TRBV19 combines with J gene TRBJ2-3, with 8 bases aligning to TRBD1. From germline, CDR1 is LNHDA and CDR2 SQIVND (reference sequence). Trimming cost V 8 bases and J 2 bases; bases outside gene matches: 6. This CDR3 has 14 amino acids. CDR3 in DNA: TGTGCCAGTGAACCGGGACAGGACACAGATACGCAGTATTTT. Protein sequence: CASEPGQDTDTQYF.